The present entry profiles one T cell receptor beta chain with its context. Its antigen is currently unknown. The source of the sample is a study of cytomegalovirus exposure and HLA in healthy donors. Study information: The roughly 120 million unique TCR beta sequences, from around 200 million T cells, were found by an earlier analysis. The study, taken as a whole, reports: The study labeled more than 150 TCR beta chains cytomegalovirus-associated. Analysis was performed later, and it showed HLA-associated TCR beta chains to be more clonally expanded than equally common others.

It was with 60 Vbeta and 13 Jbeta primers that the PCR ran. The table came from immunoSEQ multiplex PCR; TCRdb's copy has only in-frame clones and leaves some out. The sample yields 150,000 to 200,000 clones, 87% seen once. Nominally healthy donors provided the samples, though records likely missed some immune exposures. Sequenced material: PBMCs. This receptor was identified in a boy younger than 10 in good health and CMV-seronegative.

CDR3 protein: CASSLGEGAWSEQYF. The CDR3 DNA reads TGTGCCAGCAGCTTAGGAGAAGGGGCTTGGTCCGAGCAGTACTTC. This rearrangement joins TRBV11-1 to TRBJ2-7; TRBD1 might be the D (5 bases). Trimming shortened V by 1 base and J by 6 bases, and 16 bases separated the two germline ends. Germline-derived CDR1 and CDR2 are SGHAT and FQDESV (reference sequence). CDR3 length equals 15 residues.